These T cell receptor beta chains were read from a single sample in a study of patients and donors after allogeneic stem cell transplantation. TCRdb processed the RT-PCR reads anew with MiXCR; each CDR3 protein has one entry. The repertoire holds approximately 150,000 distinct CDR3 sequences, with 25% to 35% as singletons. Sequenced material: blood, either unsorted or a sorted T cell fraction (not recorded which). These receptors were taken from a human donor who was either an allogeneic HSCT recipient or a stem cell or donor lymphocyte infusion donor (not recorded which). It is not recorded whose cells these are; they may come from a transplant donor. Each CDR3 is given with its conserved first and last residue. A D gene is named only where the DNA matches it firmly. The size entry is marked missing in some rows and otherwise reads once, few, many or a size class.

CDR3 protein	CDR3 DNA	J gene	V gene	D gene	clone size
CASGMTGLEQFF	TGTGCCAGCGGAATGACAGGTCTTGAGCAGTTCTTC	TRBJ2-1	TRBV7-2	NA	NA
CASSLGDRGPYNSPLHF	TGTGCCAGCAGCTTAGGGGACAGGGGGCCCTATAATTCACCCCTCCACTTT	TRBJ1-6	TRBV7-2	TRBD1	NA
CASATNEQFF	TGTGCCAGCGCAACCAATGAGCAGTTCTTC	TRBJ2-1	TRBV7-2	NA	NA
CASSFAVDRGENNQPQHF	TGTGCCAGCAGTTTCGCTGTCGACAGGGGTGAGAACAATCAGCCCCAGCATTTT	TRBJ1-5	TRBV28	TRBD1	few
CASERGFSNQPQHF	TGTGCCAGCGAAAGGGGTTTTAGCAATCAGCCCCAGCATTTT	TRBJ1-5	TRBV2	NA	few
CASSYSAGYGGELFF	TGTGCCAGCAGTTACTCCGCAGGGTACGGCGGGGAGCTGTTTTTT	TRBJ2-2	TRBV6-5	NA	once
CASSFQGYNEQFF	TGTGCCAGCAGCTTTCAGGGCTACAATGAGCAGTTCTTC	TRBJ2-1	TRBV11-2	NA	few
CATSVGQGTISSTDTQYF	TGTGCCACCAGCGTCGGACAGGGGACAATTTCTAGCACAGATACGCAGTATTTT	TRBJ2-3	TRBV24-1	TRBD1	once
CASSPPQPYEQYF	TGTGCCAGCTCACCACCGCAGCCCTACGAGCAGTACTTC	TRBJ2-7	TRBV18	NA	NA
CASSWGRGATYNEQFF	TGTGCCAGCAGCTGGGGACGGGGGGCTACCTACAATGAGCAGTTCTTC	TRBJ2-1	TRBV11-2	NA	few
CASLPWDRQYSNQPQHF	TGTGCCAGCCTCCCGTGGGACAGGCAATATAGCAATCAGCCCCAGCATTTT	TRBJ1-5	TRBV21-1	NA	few
CSAPGAGTDTQYF	TGCAGTGCCCCCGGGGCCGGCACAGATACGCAGTATTTT	TRBJ2-3	TRBV20-1	NA	NA
CASSSQGVLDTQYF	TGTGCCAGCAGTTCCCAGGGGGTCCTAGATACGCAGTATTTT	TRBJ2-3	TRBV28	TRBD1	NA
CASSLDALQETQYF	TGTGCTAGCAGCTTAGATGCCCTCCAAGAGACCCAGTACTTC	TRBJ2-5	TRBV7-7	NA	NA
CASSDSRTGLFF	TGTGCCAGCAGCGATTCTCGGACAGGACTGTTTTTT	TRBJ1-4	TRBV4-2	TRBD1	few
CASSFDGNYGYTF	TGCGCCAGCAGCTTTGACGGAAACTATGGCTACACCTTC	TRBJ1-2	TRBV5-1	NA	NA
CASSLRSGRDYEQYF	TGTGCCAGCAGCTTACGAAGCGGGAGAGACTACGAGCAGTACTTC	TRBJ2-7	TRBV7-2	TRBD2	NA
CASSLGGKRTRSYNEQFF	TGTGCCAGCAGCTTAGGCGGAAAAAGGACCCGCTCCTACAATGAGCAGTTCTTC	TRBJ2-1	TRBV5-8	NA	few
CSVEARQGGDEQYF	TGCAGCGTTGAAGCTCGACAGGGGGGGGACGAGCAGTACTTC	TRBJ2-7	TRBV29-1	TRBD1	few
CASSLGERGGYTF	TGTGCCAGCAGCTTGGGAGAAAGGGGTGGCTACACCTTC	TRBJ1-2	TRBV7-8	NA	many
CASSGKTGQNTEAFF	TGTGCCAGCAGCGGTAAGACAGGGCAAAACACTGAAGCTTTCTTT	TRBJ1-1	TRBV7-9	TRBD1	NA
CAISESGTGSAKNIQYF	TGTGCCATCAGTGAGTCGGGGACAGGTTCGGCCAAAAACATTCAGTACTTC	TRBJ2-4	TRBV10-3	TRBD1	NA
CSAAGGFRGETYNEQFF	TGCAGTGCTGCCGGTGGCTTCAGGGGGGAGACGTACAATGAGCAGTTCTTC	TRBJ2-1	TRBV20-1	NA	few
CASTPRVAGENEQFF	TGTGCCAGCACCCCAAGGGTAGCGGGAGAAAATGAGCAGTTCTTC	TRBJ2-1	TRBV13	TRBD2	few
CSARQAGLLWNSYEQYF	TGCAGTGCTAGACAAGCGGGACTACTATGGAACTCCTACGAGCAGTACTTC	TRBJ2-7	TRBV20-1	TRBD2	NA
CASSFGWKGTGANVLTF	TGTGCCAGCAGTTTTGGTTGGAAAGGGACTGGGGCCAACGTCCTGACTTTC	TRBJ2-6	TRBV12-3/TRBV12-4	NA	NA
CASSQHGVRVNEQFF	TGCGCCAGCAGTCAACACGGAGTTAGAGTGAATGAGCAGTTCTTC	TRBJ2-1	TRBV23-1	NA	NA
CASSLTPGGQMNTEAFF	TGTGCCAGCAGCTTAACCCCGGGAGGACAAATGAACACTGAAGCTTTCTTT	TRBJ1-1	TRBV7-3	NA	few
CASSFSSGPKGNIQYF	TGTGCCAGCAGCTTCTCTAGCGGCCCCAAGGGAAACATTCAGTACTTC	TRBJ2-4	TRBV7-2	TRBD2	NA
CASSPTWGATGELFF	TGTGCCAGCAGCCCCACTTGGGGAGCGACCGGGGAGCTGTTTTTT	TRBJ2-2	TRBV3-1	NA	NA
CASSEVTDTQYF	TGTGCCAGCAGCGAAGTAACAGATACGCAGTATTTT	TRBJ2-3	TRBV28	NA	NA
CSAAGSNYGYTF	TGCAGTGCTGCCGGGAGTAACTATGGCTACACCTTC	TRBJ1-2	TRBV20-1	NA	few
CASRTLGAPSSYEQYF	TGTGCCAGCAGGACTTTGGGAGCCCCGAGCTCCTACGAGCAGTACTTC	TRBJ2-7	TRBV6-2/TRBV6-3	NA	few
CSVGTSRGNIQYF	TGCAGCGTTGGGACTAGCCGGGGGAACATTCAGTACTTC	TRBJ2-4	TRBV29-1	TRBD2	NA
CSARVPGNTIYF	TGCAGTGCTAGAGTGCCTGGAAACACCATATATTTT	TRBJ1-3	TRBV20-1	NA	NA
CASSSGGQGASEKLFF	TGTGCCAGCAGTTCAGGTGGACAGGGGGCCTCCGAAAAACTGTTTTTT	TRBJ1-4	TRBV12-3/TRBV12-4	TRBD1	many
CASSQADRGQPQHF	TGTGCCAGCAGCCAAGCGGACAGGGGTCAGCCCCAGCATTTT	TRBJ1-5	TRBV3-1	TRBD1	few
CASRPTGTGNRNTEAFF	TGTGCCAGCAGACCCACCGGGACAGGGAATCGGAACACTGAAGCTTTCTTT	TRBJ1-1	TRBV12-3/TRBV12-4	TRBD1	many
CASSPRASGNTIYF	TGTGCCAGCAGTCCTCGGGCCTCTGGAAACACCATATATTTT	TRBJ1-3	TRBV27	NA	NA
CASSRTAYDYEQYF	TGTGCCAGCAGCCGGACAGCATATGACTACGAGCAGTACTTC	TRBJ2-7	TRBV7-9	NA	NA
CASSSGTEELFF	TGTGCCAGCAGCTCCGGGACCGAGGAGCTGTTTTTT	TRBJ2-2	TRBV7-3	NA	NA
CASSVAGASEAFF	TGTGCCAGCAGCGTAGCGGGCGCGAGTGAAGCTTTCTTT	TRBJ1-1	TRBV9	NA	NA
CASSLSPQISTDTQYF	TGTGCCAGCAGTCTAAGCCCGCAGATATCCACAGATACGCAGTATTTT	TRBJ2-3	TRBV6-1	NA	NA
CASSLDYGYTF	TGTGCCAGCAGTCTAGACTATGGCTACACCTTC	TRBJ1-2	TRBV12-3/TRBV12-4	NA	many
CAWSAGQGGTYEQYF	TGTGCCTGGAGTGCGGGACAGGGGGGCACCTACGAGCAGTACTTC	TRBJ2-7	TRBV30	TRBD1	NA
CASSYLRPGSQPQHF	TGTGCCAGCAGTTACCTCAGGCCAGGCAGCCAGCCCCAGCATTTT	TRBJ1-5	TRBV6-2/TRBV6-3	NA	NA
CSVVAYEQYF	TGCAGCGTTGTAGCCTACGAGCAGTACTTC	TRBJ2-7	TRBV29-1	NA	few
CASRPNGVETQYF	TGTGCCAGCAGACCCAACGGGGTAGAGACCCAGTACTTC	TRBJ2-5	TRBV7-2	NA	NA
CASSQDPGGNYEQYF	TGCGCCAGCAGCCAAGACCCAGGGGGCAACTACGAGCAGTACTTC	TRBJ2-7	TRBV4-3	TRBD1	NA
CASSLPGGQVTDTQYF	TGTGCCAGCAGCCTCCCGGGGGGGCAAGTCACAGATACGCAGTATTTT	TRBJ2-3	TRBV9	TRBD2	NA
CASSPPGPYGYTF	TGTGCCAGCTCACCACCAGGCCCCTATGGCTACACCTTC	TRBJ1-2	TRBV18	NA	many
CSVEATGGYGYTF	TGCAGCGTTGAAGCGACAGGGGGGTATGGCTACACCTTC	TRBJ1-2	TRBV29-1	TRBD1	NA
CASSESDRRYF	TGCGCCAGCAGTGAGTCGGACCGCCGATACTTC	TRBJ2-5	TRBV10-1	NA	few
CSVMTGPYGYTF	TGCAGCGTTATGACAGGGCCTTATGGCTACACCTTC	TRBJ1-2	TRBV29-1	TRBD1	few
CASSLGLARETQYF	TGCGCCAGCAGCCTAGGACTAGCGAGGGAGACCCAGTACTTC	TRBJ2-5	TRBV4-3	TRBD2	few